The rows below give T cell receptor beta chains drawn from one sample of a study of blood T cells in healthy people across ages. TCRdb re-derived calls from the 5' RACE reads in MiXCR, one entry per CDR3 protein. The sample holds hundreds of thousands of distinct CDR3 sequences, approximately 31% seen once. What was sequenced was blood. These receptors all come from a woman aged 80 or over in good health. Each CDR3 is given without its conserved first and last residue. Each record gives: V gene, J gene, CDR3 protein.

v_call: TRBV15
j_call: TRBJ2-7
cdr3_aa: ATSRRTGDSREQY

v_call: TRBV6-5
j_call: TRBJ2-7
cdr3_aa: ASSRAGYTSYEQY

v_call: TRBV12-3/TRBV12-4
j_call: TRBJ2-1
cdr3_aa: ASTFSGGAYNEQF

v_call: TRBV4-3
j_call: TRBJ2-2
cdr3_aa: ASSQPGQNTGELF

v_call: TRBV28
j_call: TRBJ1-2
cdr3_aa: ASSSPRTGFQIGYT

v_call: TRBV11-1
j_call: TRBJ2-7
cdr3_aa: ASSRLKFSEQY

v_call: TRBV6-5
j_call: TRBJ1-6
cdr3_aa: ASSKRTGANSPLH

v_call: TRBV19
j_call: -
cdr3_aa: ASSRMWRDEQY

v_call: TRBV21-1
j_call: TRBJ2-4
cdr3_aa: ASSKEAGLAKNIQY

v_call: TRBV30
j_call: TRBJ1-6
cdr3_aa: AWRVGTVNSPLH

v_call: TRBV5-1
j_call: TRBJ2-7
cdr3_aa: ASSAAGGSGDEQY

v_call: TRBV19
j_call: TRBJ2-5
cdr3_aa: ASSSGTRGETQY

v_call: TRBV27
j_call: TRBJ2-7
cdr3_aa: ASSRLQGQGNYEQY

v_call: TRBV7-2
j_call: TRBJ2-3
cdr3_aa: ASSSGSGSTDTQY

v_call: TRBV7-2
j_call: TRBJ2-5
cdr3_aa: ASSQPRGGQETQY

v_call: TRBV6-6
j_call: TRBJ1-3
cdr3_aa: ASMFYGNTIY

v_call: TRBV28
j_call: TRBJ1-1
cdr3_aa: ASSLNGAGTEAF

v_call: TRBV29-1
j_call: TRBJ1-1
cdr3_aa: SGIVGGERTEAF

v_call: TRBV15
j_call: TRBJ2-2
cdr3_aa: ATSRPNTGELF

v_call: TRBV3-1
j_call: TRBJ1-1
cdr3_aa: ASSQAFGVNTEAF

v_call: TRBV20-1
j_call: TRBJ2-1
cdr3_aa: SAKASGGAYEQF

v_call: TRBV27
j_call: TRBJ2-5
cdr3_aa: ASSFCWGFGIQETQY

v_call: TRBV7-2
j_call: TRBJ1-1
cdr3_aa: ANTRTGALSTEAF

v_call: TRBV29-1
j_call: TRBJ2-7
cdr3_aa: SVVFYNSYEQY

v_call: TRBV7-2
j_call: TRBJ2-7
cdr3_aa: ASSFGQGRNEQY

v_call: TRBV28
j_call: TRBJ2-3
cdr3_aa: ASSLEGGGTSTDTQY

v_call: TRBV9
j_call: TRBJ2-7
cdr3_aa: ASSVAEGSTYEQY

v_call: TRBV19
j_call: TRBJ2-7
cdr3_aa: ASSSIARGAYEQY

v_call: TRBV9
j_call: TRBJ2-3
cdr3_aa: ASSLVAGDSTDTQY

v_call: TRBV4-3
j_call: TRBJ2-3
cdr3_aa: ASSHSSGGADTQY

v_call: TRBV12-3/TRBV12-4
j_call: TRBJ2-1
cdr3_aa: SSSVPFRHEQF

v_call: TRBV24-1
j_call: TRBJ1-2
cdr3_aa: ATSGGNPDYGYT

v_call: TRBV7-8
j_call: TRBJ2-3
cdr3_aa: ASSLRGGGTQY

v_call: TRBV19
j_call: TRBJ1-2
cdr3_aa: ASSIPMEAGYT

v_call: TRBV2
j_call: TRBJ2-5
cdr3_aa: ASSKTNQETQY

v_call: TRBV20-1
j_call: TRBJ2-3
cdr3_aa: SARGLKSGGSLDTQY

v_call: TRBV12-3/TRBV12-4
j_call: TRBJ2-3
cdr3_aa: ASSLAGGADAQY

v_call: TRBV4-3
j_call: TRBJ1-6
cdr3_aa: ASSQDPPGSSYNSPLH

v_call: TRBV20-1
j_call: TRBJ2-7
cdr3_aa: SARGREPRYEQY

v_call: TRBV15
j_call: TRBJ2-3
cdr3_aa: ATSGFRGGHSDTQY

v_call: TRBV7-2
j_call: TRBJ2-3
cdr3_aa: ASSLAGHYTDTQY

v_call: TRBV4-3
j_call: TRBJ2-1
cdr3_aa: ASSQDSASYKEQF

v_call: TRBV27
j_call: TRBJ1-2
cdr3_aa: ASSGGGDGYT

v_call: TRBV28
j_call: TRBJ2-7
cdr3_aa: ASRPEGQGIHNERY

v_call: TRBV7-2
j_call: TRBJ2-7
cdr3_aa: ASSLGQGLSYEQY

v_call: TRBV6-6
j_call: -
cdr3_aa: ASSYSPTGGEYEQY

v_call: TRBV15
j_call: TRBJ2-3
cdr3_aa: ATSSFASSTDTQY

v_call: TRBV2
j_call: TRBJ2-2
cdr3_aa: ASRGGLANTGELF

v_call: TRBV20-1
j_call: TRBJ2-7
cdr3_aa: SARDSTSGPYEQY

v_call: TRBV20-1
j_call: TRBJ1-1
cdr3_aa: SATRTRPGQRMNTEAF

v_call: TRBV5-1
j_call: TRBJ1-1
cdr3_aa: ASSSLTGTLNTEAF

v_call: TRBV11-3
j_call: TRBJ2-7
cdr3_aa: ASSLDAVSYEQY